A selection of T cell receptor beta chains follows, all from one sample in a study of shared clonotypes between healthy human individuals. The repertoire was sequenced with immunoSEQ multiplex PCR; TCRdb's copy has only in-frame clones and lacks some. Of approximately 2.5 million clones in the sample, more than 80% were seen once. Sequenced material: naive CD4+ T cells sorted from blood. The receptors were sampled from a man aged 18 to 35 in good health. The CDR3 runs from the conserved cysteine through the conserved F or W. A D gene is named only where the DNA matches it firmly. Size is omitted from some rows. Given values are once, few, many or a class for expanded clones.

CDR3nt: TGTGCCAGCAGCCCGGACAGGGGGCGATTCTCCTACGAGCAGTACTTC; CDR3aa: CASSPDRGRFSYEQYF; v_gene: TRBV5-6; j_gene: TRBJ2-7; abundance: -; len: 16; d_gene: TRBD1
CDR3nt: TGTGCCATCCACGGGGCGCGGGGCACTGAAGCTTTCTTT; CDR3aa: CAIHGARGTEAFF; v_gene: TRBV10-3; j_gene: TRBJ1-1; abundance: -; len: 13; d_gene: -
CDR3nt: TGCGCCAGCAGCTTGGCGGGACAAAATAATGAAAAACTGTTTTTT; CDR3aa: CASSLAGQNNEKLFF; v_gene: TRBV5-1; j_gene: TRBJ1-4; abundance: once; len: 15; d_gene: -
CDR3nt: TGTGCCAGCAGCCAGCTGGGGGATACGCAGTATTTT; CDR3aa: CASSQLGDTQYF; v_gene: TRBV6-6; j_gene: TRBJ2-3; abundance: -; len: 12; d_gene: -
CDR3nt: TGTGCCAGCAGCTTAGGGGGCGCAACGGGAAACACCATATATTTT; CDR3aa: CASSLGGATGNTIYF; v_gene: TRBV7-9; j_gene: TRBJ1-3; abundance: once; len: 15; d_gene: -
CDR3nt: TGCGCCAGCGGGACAACTGTGGGAGAGCAGTACTTC; CDR3aa: CASGTTVGEQYF; v_gene: TRBV10-1; j_gene: TRBJ2-7; abundance: -; len: 12; d_gene: -
CDR3nt: TGTGCCAGCAGCCGGGAGACCTACAATGAGCAGTTCTTC; CDR3aa: CASSRETYNEQFF; v_gene: TRBV9; j_gene: TRBJ2-1; abundance: -; len: 13; d_gene: -
CDR3nt: TGCAGCGTTGGGGACTTAAATCAGCCCCAGCATTTT; CDR3aa: CSVGDLNQPQHF; v_gene: TRBV29-1; j_gene: TRBJ1-5; abundance: once; len: 12; d_gene: -
CDR3nt: TGTGCCAGCTCACTCGGGCAGGCCTCTGGAAACACCATATATTTT; CDR3aa: CASSLGQASGNTIYF; v_gene: TRBV18; j_gene: TRBJ1-3; abundance: -; len: 15; d_gene: -
CDR3nt: TGTGCCAGCAGCTTGACAGGGATGGCCTACGAGCAGTACTTC; CDR3aa: CASSLTGMAYEQYF; v_gene: TRBV7-9; j_gene: TRBJ2-7; abundance: -; len: 14; d_gene: TRBD1
CDR3nt: TGTGCGACGCGGGGAAACGCTGCCTATGGCTACACCTTC; CDR3aa: CATRGNAAYGYTF; v_gene: TRBV2; j_gene: TRBJ1-2; abundance: once; len: 13; d_gene: -
CDR3nt: TGTGCCACCCGGCAGGGTCGAAACTATGGCTACACCTTC; CDR3aa: CATRQGRNYGYTF; v_gene: TRBV19; j_gene: TRBJ1-2; abundance: -; len: 13; d_gene: -
CDR3nt: TGTGCCAGCAGTTCATCAAACAGGGCCCGCGAGACCCAGTACTTC; CDR3aa: CASSSSNRARETQYF; v_gene: TRBV28; j_gene: TRBJ2-5; abundance: -; len: 15; d_gene: -
CDR3nt: TGTGCCAGCTCACCACCCAATCAGGGACGAACCGGGGAGCTGTTTTTT; CDR3aa: CASSPPNQGRTGELFF; v_gene: TRBV18; j_gene: TRBJ2-2; abundance: -; len: 16; d_gene: -
CDR3nt: TGTGCCAGCAGTTTATCGGGACAGTCCTACGAGCAGTACTTC; CDR3aa: CASSLSGQSYEQYF; v_gene: TRBV27; j_gene: TRBJ2-7; abundance: once; len: 14; d_gene: TRBD1
CDR3nt: TGTGCCAGCAGCGCCCCGGACGGACGCTATGGCTACACCTTC; CDR3aa: CASSAPDGRYGYTF; v_gene: TRBV6-6; j_gene: TRBJ1-2; abundance: -; len: 14; d_gene: -
CDR3nt: TGCGCCAGCAGCCCACGGACTAGCAGAGAGACCCAGTACTTC; CDR3aa: CASSPRTSRETQYF; v_gene: TRBV5-1; j_gene: TRBJ2-5; abundance: once; len: 14; d_gene: TRBD2
CDR3nt: TGTGCCAGCAGCGTAGACTTTGGGGGGCTAGCGGGATCGGGCACCGGGGAGCTGTTTTTT; CDR3aa: CASSVDFGGLAGSGTGELFF; v_gene: TRBV9; j_gene: TRBJ2-2; abundance: -; len: 20; d_gene: TRBD2
CDR3nt: TGCGCCAGCAGTGCGTCAACAGGGGGCTATGGCTACACCTTC; CDR3aa: CASSASTGGYGYTF; v_gene: TRBV10-1; j_gene: TRBJ1-2; abundance: -; len: 14; d_gene: TRBD1
CDR3nt: TGTGCCAGCAGCCCGCAGACCCTTATGAACACCGGGGAGCTGTTTTTT; CDR3aa: CASSPQTLMNTGELFF; v_gene: TRBV5-4; j_gene: TRBJ2-2; abundance: -; len: 16; d_gene: -
CDR3nt: TGTGCCAGCAGTGAAATGTCGGGGCCGAGCACAGATACGCAGTATTTT; CDR3aa: CASSEMSGPSTDTQYF; v_gene: TRBV2; j_gene: TRBJ2-3; abundance: -; len: 16; d_gene: -
CDR3nt: TGCGCCAGCAGCTTTAACCGAGCGGACTATGGCTACACCTTC; CDR3aa: CASSFNRADYGYTF; v_gene: TRBV5-1; j_gene: TRBJ1-2; abundance: -; len: 14; d_gene: -
CDR3nt: TGTGCCAGCACCTCGACAGGGAACGGCTACACCTTC; CDR3aa: CASTSTGNGYTF; v_gene: TRBV28; j_gene: TRBJ1-2; abundance: once; len: 12; d_gene: TRBD1
CDR3nt: TGCGCCAGCAGCCAAATCCAGCGGGTAGGGGAGACCCAGTACTTC; CDR3aa: CASSQIQRVGETQYF; v_gene: TRBV4-1; j_gene: TRBJ2-5; abundance: -; len: 15; d_gene: -
CDR3nt: TGTGCCAGCTCGTCTCGTGGACAGACTTTCTACGAGCAGTACTTC; CDR3aa: CASSSRGQTFYEQYF; v_gene: TRBV28; j_gene: TRBJ2-7; abundance: -; len: 15; d_gene: -
CDR3nt: TGCGCCAGCAGCCAAGGGCTAGCGGGAGTGGAGACCCAGTACTTC; CDR3aa: CASSQGLAGVETQYF; v_gene: TRBV4-3; j_gene: TRBJ2-5; abundance: -; len: 15; d_gene: TRBD2
CDR3nt: TGTGCCAGCTCACCAGATGCGACAGGTAGCCGGGAGCCCCGGCAGTACTTC; CDR3aa: CASSPDATGSREPRQYF; v_gene: TRBV18; j_gene: TRBJ2-7; abundance: -; len: 17; d_gene: -
CDR3nt: TGTGCCGTCCAACAGGGCAATAGCAATCAGCCCCAGCATTTT; CDR3aa: CAVQQGNSNQPQHF; v_gene: TRBV6-6; j_gene: TRBJ1-5; abundance: -; len: 14; d_gene: -
CDR3nt: TGTGCCAGCAGCTCCACGGCAGTAATATACACCGGGGAGCTGTTTTTT; CDR3aa: CASSSTAVIYTGELFF; v_gene: TRBV5-6; j_gene: TRBJ2-2; abundance: -; len: 16; d_gene: -
CDR3nt: TGTGCCAGCAGCCCGGCAGGGGGGAGCAATCAGCCCCAGCATTTT; CDR3aa: CASSPAGGSNQPQHF; v_gene: TRBV7-9; j_gene: TRBJ1-5; abundance: few; len: 15; d_gene: TRBD1
CDR3nt: TGTGCCAGCAGCTTAGGACTCCGGACCTACGAGCAGTACTTC; CDR3aa: CASSLGLRTYEQYF; v_gene: TRBV7-2; j_gene: TRBJ2-7; abundance: -; len: 14; d_gene: -
CDR3nt: TGTGCCAGTAGTCCTACAGGGGTAAATCAGCCCCAGCATTTT; CDR3aa: CASSPTGVNQPQHF; v_gene: TRBV19; j_gene: TRBJ1-5; abundance: -; len: 14; d_gene: TRBD1
CDR3nt: TGTGCCAGCAGCCGGGGGCTAGCTGACGAGCAGTTCTTC; CDR3aa: CASSRGLADEQFF; v_gene: TRBV11-2; j_gene: TRBJ2-1; abundance: -; len: 13; d_gene: -
CDR3nt: TGCGCCAGCAGCTTGGAGGGGCGAAATTCACCCCTCCACTTT; CDR3aa: CASSLEGRNSPLHF; v_gene: TRBV5-1; j_gene: TRBJ1-6; abundance: few; len: 14; d_gene: -
CDR3nt: TGTGCCAGCTCAGAATACATCACTTATGGCTACACCTTC; CDR3aa: CASSEYITYGYTF; v_gene: TRBV18; j_gene: TRBJ1-2; abundance: -; len: 13; d_gene: -
CDR3nt: TGTGCCATCAGGGGGACAGGCCGCTCCTACGAGCAGTACTTC; CDR3aa: CAIRGTGRSYEQYF; v_gene: TRBV10-3; j_gene: TRBJ2-7; abundance: -; len: 14; d_gene: TRBD1
CDR3nt: TGCAGCGTTGGCTTACAGGCCGGAGAGCAGTACTTC; CDR3aa: CSVGLQAGEQYF; v_gene: TRBV29-1; j_gene: TRBJ2-7; abundance: -; len: 12; d_gene: -
CDR3nt: TGCGCCAGCAGCTTGGCCTTAGGGGTGAGGGAGCAGTACTTC; CDR3aa: CASSLALGVREQYF; v_gene: TRBV5-1; j_gene: TRBJ2-7; abundance: -; len: 14; d_gene: -
CDR3nt: TGTGCCAGCACTTCGGACAGGACCTACGAGCAGTACTTC; CDR3aa: CASTSDRTYEQYF; v_gene: TRBV25-1; j_gene: TRBJ2-7; abundance: -; len: 13; d_gene: TRBD1
CDR3nt: TGCGCCAGCAGCCAAGATTCGGGAGGGGGCGCGAAAGCCGGGGAGCTGTTTTTT; CDR3aa: CASSQDSGGGAKAGELFF; v_gene: TRBV4-3; j_gene: TRBJ2-2; abundance: -; len: 18; d_gene: -
CDR3nt: TGCGCCAGCAGCTTGGCCCCTAATGAAAAACTGTTTTTT; CDR3aa: CASSLAPNEKLFF; v_gene: TRBV5-1; j_gene: TRBJ1-4; abundance: -; len: 13; d_gene: -
CDR3nt: TGCGCCAGCAGCGGGGGGCCGAAAGATACGCAGTATTTT; CDR3aa: CASSGGPKDTQYF; v_gene: TRBV4-1; j_gene: TRBJ2-3; abundance: -; len: 13; d_gene: -
CDR3nt: TGCGCCAGCAGCTTGGCCCCTAGCGGGGGCTCTTACAATGAGCAGTTCTTC; CDR3aa: CASSLAPSGGSYNEQFF; v_gene: TRBV5-1; j_gene: TRBJ2-1; abundance: -; len: 17; d_gene: TRBD2
CDR3nt: TGTGCCAGCAGCCCGGCGCAGGGTCGGAATTCACCCCTCCACTTT; CDR3aa: CASSPAQGRNSPLHF; v_gene: TRBV7-2; j_gene: TRBJ1-6; abundance: few; len: 15; d_gene: -
CDR3nt: TGTGCCAGCAGCTATCAGACAGGTCCCCCCTCCTACGAGCAGTACTTC; CDR3aa: CASSYQTGPPSYEQYF; v_gene: TRBV7-2; j_gene: TRBJ2-7; abundance: -; len: 16; d_gene: -
CDR3nt: TGCGCCAGCATGGGACCTTCCTCTGGGGCCAACGTCCTGACTTTC; CDR3aa: CASMGPSSGANVLTF; v_gene: TRBV5-1; j_gene: TRBJ2-6; abundance: -; len: 15; d_gene: -
CDR3nt: TGTGCCAGCAGCCAAGATTCAGGGGGGATGGATGAGCAGTTCTTC; CDR3aa: CASSQDSGGMDEQFF; v_gene: TRBV4-2; j_gene: TRBJ2-1; abundance: -; len: 15; d_gene: -
CDR3nt: TGTGCCAGCAGTTTACAGGGGGCGAGTACCGGGGAGCTGTTTTTT; CDR3aa: CASSLQGASTGELFF; v_gene: TRBV28; j_gene: TRBJ2-2; abundance: -; len: 15; d_gene: TRBD1
CDR3nt: TGTGCCAGCAGCAAAGGGGGCAGTCTCATCTACGAGCAGTACTTC; CDR3aa: CASSKGGSLIYEQYF; v_gene: TRBV21-1; j_gene: TRBJ2-7; abundance: few; len: 15; d_gene: -
CDR3nt: TGTGCCAGCAGGCCTCGGGGTTGGGCCGGGGAGCTGTTTTTT; CDR3aa: CASRPRGWAGELFF; v_gene: TRBV5-4; j_gene: TRBJ2-2; abundance: -; len: 14; d_gene: -
CDR3nt: TGTGCCAGCAGCCAGTCCGGGACAGCTAAACCCTACGAGCAGTACTTC; CDR3aa: CASSQSGTAKPYEQYF; v_gene: TRBV16; j_gene: TRBJ2-7; abundance: -; len: 16; d_gene: TRBD1
CDR3nt: TGCGCCAGCAGCTTGGTAAGGGGACAGGGGATCAGAGAGACCCAGTACTTC; CDR3aa: CASSLVRGQGIRETQYF; v_gene: TRBV5-1; j_gene: TRBJ2-5; abundance: -; len: 17; d_gene: TRBD1